This paragraph reports one TCR beta chain. Germline is not matched at one junction end, which may reflect a read error. Using its own MiXCR run on the RT-PCR reads, TCRdb lists one record per CDR3 protein. The sample records fewer than 700,000 distinct CDR3 sequences, 10% to 15% being singletons. The germline gives CDR1 SGHTA, CDR2 FQGNSA. This CDR3 is 16 amino acids long. The source of the sample is a study of response to subunit inactivated influenza vaccine. This TCR was sampled from a man aged 50-60 years who received an inactivated influenza vaccine. The specimen comprised PBMCs from blood, sampled about 40 days after vaccination. The genes are TRBV7-2 and TRBJ2-3, with 9 bases that match TRBD2. The CDR3 loop is CASSYHPGLATDTPYF. The CDR3 DNA reads TGTGCCAGCAGCTACCACCCGGGACTAGCTACAGATACGCCGTATTTT.